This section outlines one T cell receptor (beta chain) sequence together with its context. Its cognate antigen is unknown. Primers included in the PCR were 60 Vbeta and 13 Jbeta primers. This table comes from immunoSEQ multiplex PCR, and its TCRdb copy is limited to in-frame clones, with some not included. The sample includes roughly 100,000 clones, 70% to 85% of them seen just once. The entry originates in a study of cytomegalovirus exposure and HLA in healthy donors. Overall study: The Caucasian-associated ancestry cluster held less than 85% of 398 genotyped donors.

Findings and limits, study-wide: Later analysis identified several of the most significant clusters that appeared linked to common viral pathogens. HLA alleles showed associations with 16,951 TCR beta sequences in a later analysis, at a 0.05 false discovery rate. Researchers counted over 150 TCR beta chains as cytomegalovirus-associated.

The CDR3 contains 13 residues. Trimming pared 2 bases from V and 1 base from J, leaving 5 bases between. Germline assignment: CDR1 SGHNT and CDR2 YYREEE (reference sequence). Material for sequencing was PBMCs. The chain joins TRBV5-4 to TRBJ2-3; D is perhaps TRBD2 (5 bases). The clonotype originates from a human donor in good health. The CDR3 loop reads CASSFSGTDTQYF. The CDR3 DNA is TGTGCCAGCAGCTTTAGCGGCACAGATACGCAGTATTTT.